One TCR beta chain is described in this entry. The data were obtained in a study of blood T cells in healthy people across ages. A sample-barcoded 5' primer and a J-beta primer mix were used in a second PCR of about 7 to 12 cycles. TCRdb processed the 5' RACE reads anew with MiXCR; each CDR3 protein has one entry. This sample yields about 510,000 distinct CDR3 sequences, of which about 26% are seen a single time; 3% to 4% belongs to the top ten. Each sample used at least 6.5 million PBMCs. Extraction yielded at least 6 micrograms of total RNA per sample. Germline CDR1 is DFQATT and CDR2 is SNEGSKA (reference sequence). CDR3 length: 13 amino acids. This same sample was also part of a study on T cells of mothers and their children. According to that study: Samples were provided by three healthy Caucasian mothers and their six children. Using around 1.6 ug per 15 ul, all extracted RNA underwent cDNA synthesis.

Specimen: blood. The receptor was isolated from a boy between 2 and 10 years old in good health. V is TRBV20-1 and J is TRBJ2-5, with 7 nucleotides matching TRBD2. The DNA matches TRBJ2-1 better at its end, which makes the J call doubtful. The CDR3 sequence: CSAQRLAISEQFF. CDR3 nucleotide sequence: TGCAGTGCTCAGCGACTAGCCATATCTGAGCAGTTCTTC.